This T cell receptor beta chain was sequenced during a study of graft-versus-host responses after intestinal transplantation. Study outcomes and limitations: The highest levels of circulating GvH clones went along with early declines in HvG clones after transplant. Recipient marrow contained GvH clones, some of which appeared first in ileum or blood.

With regard to this clone: Antigen: not known.

Sequencing used immunoSEQ multiplex PCR; TCRdb keeps in-frame clones, though not all of them. The top ten hold 0.6% to 0.8% of the sample, which has 90,000 to 120,000 clones, roughly 89% seen once. The CDR3 totals 17 residues. V was trimmed by 6 bases and J by 7 bases, leaving 22 bases between them. Germline V lookup: CDR1 MDHEN, CDR2 SYDVKM. Sample: unstimulated CD4+ T cells sorted from spleen or lymph node cells, taken before transplant. The chain uses TRBV28 and TRBJ1-6; D uncertain. This TCR was sampled from a human donor who was the organ donor for an intestinal transplant. CDR3 in DNA: TGTGCCAGCAGCGCATCAGGACGGCACCAAAGAAATTCACCCCTCCACTTT. It yields the protein CASSASGRHQRNSPLHF.